Listed here are 31 T cell receptor beta chains from one sample, sequenced in a study of cytomegalovirus exposure and HLA in healthy donors. PCR was performed using 60 Vbeta and 13 Jbeta primers. Libraries were prepared by immunoSEQ multiplex PCR; TCRdb keeps only in-frame clonotypes and omits some of them. Of approximately 150,000 clones in the sample, 77% were seen once. The material sequenced was PBMCs. Receptor source: a woman aged 40 to 49 in good health and CMV-seropositive.

This rearrangement joins TRBV2 to TRBJ2-5; TRBD2 might be the D (6 bases). This CDR3 contains 12 residues. Trimming took 9 bases from V and 4 from J, leaving 12 bases between them. Looked up from germline, CDR1 is SNHLY and CDR2 is FYNNEI. The CDR3 nucleotides are TGTGCCAGGCGGGGAGAGGGAGAGACCCAGTACTTC. As protein: CARRGEGETQYF.

The CDR3 DNA is TGTGCCAGCAGCTTGCAACAGGGGAAGGGTGAGCAGTTCTTC. This encodes CASSLQQGKGEQFF. The chain couples TRBV5-6 to TRBJ2-1; 7 bases line up with TRBD1. Germline loops: CDR1 SGHDT, CDR2 YYEEEE. V shed 1 base and J 9 bases; nucleotides not matched to a gene: 7. The CDR3 is 14 residues long.

The CDR3 DNA sequence: TGTGCCAGCACCCTTCTCGAAAGCGGCTACTACAATGAGCAGTTCTTC. Protein sequence: CASTLLESGYYNEQFF. V usage is TRBV6-7 and J usage is TRBJ2-1, with a tentative D call TRBD2 (5 bases). TRBV6-7 is filed as an ORF, its function uncertain. The CDR3 has 16 residues. Trimming shortened V by 7 bases and J by 3 bases, and 19 bases separated the two germline ends.

The chain employs TRBV4-2 and TRBJ2-1; 8 bases match TRBD2. The germline V gene has CDR1 LGHNA and CDR2 YNFKEQ. J lost 5 bases, V lost 0 bases, and 6 bases had no gene match. This CDR3 contains 16 residues. The CDR3 protein is CASSQDERGSDNEQFF. CDR3 sequence (DNA): TGTGCCAGCAGCCAAGATGAGCGGGGGAGCGACAATGAGCAGTTCTTC.

This clone was found a few times. The rearrangement joins TRBV10-2 to TRBJ2-5; 10 nucleotides align to TRBD2. V was pared by 6 bases and J by 3 bases, with 1 base of the junction left unmatched. Germline-derived CDR1 and CDR2 are WSHSY and SAAADI. The length of the CDR3 is 13 residues. In DNA, the CDR3 is TGCGCCAGCAGACTAGCGGGAAAAGAGACCCAGTACTTC. It is translated as CASRLAGKETQYF.

V and J are TRBV2 and TRBJ1-3; 8 nucleotides match TRBD1. V shed 6 bases and J 8 bases; nucleotides not matched to a gene: 6. The CDR3 has 13 amino acids. CDR1 and CDR2 (germline): SNHLY, FYNNEI. The CDR3 bases are TGTGCCAGCAGAGAGGACAGGGTGGACACCATATATTTT. Translating it yields CASREDRVDTIYF.

The V gene is TRBV5-8, the J gene TRBJ1-6; 9 positions match TRBD1. Trimming took 4 bases from V and 7 from J; bases not matched to a gene: 6. The germline V gene has CDR1 SGHTS and CDR2 YDEGEE. CDR3 length: 15 amino acids. CDR3 DNA: TGTGCCAGCAGCACGACCGGGACAGGGAATTCACCCCTCCACTTT. It translates to CASSTTGTGNSPLHF.

V gene TRBV6-6 combines with J gene TRBJ1-1; TRBD1 might be the D (6 bases). V was trimmed by 4 bases and J by 1 base, leaving 10 bases between them. CDR1 MNHNY and CDR2 SVGAGI come from the germline V gene (reference sequence). The CDR3 has 14 residues. The CDR3 sequence is CASSWGGGNTEAFF. DNA for the CDR3: TGTGCCAGCAGTTGGGGGGGCGGGAACACTGAAGCTTTCTTT.

V is TRBV4-3 and J is TRBJ2-1; a weak D match, TRBD2 (6 bases). Trimming shortened V by 0 bases and J by 2 bases, and 11 bases separated the two germline ends. The germline V gene encodes CDR1 LGHNA and CDR2 YSLEER. The CDR3 is made up of 16 amino acids. The CDR3 DNA reads TGCGCCAGCAGCCAAGATTTTGCGGGACCCTACAATGAGCAGTTCTTC. It translates to CASSQDFAGPYNEQFF.

The count of this clone is one. The chain recombines TRBV5-6 with TRBJ2-5; TRBD2 aligns across 11 bases. CDR3 size: 15 residues. CDR1 is SGHDT, CDR2 YYEEEE, per germline. J lost 4 bases, V lost 3 bases, and 5 bases had no gene match. The CDR3 DNA reads TGTGCCAGCAGCTCGGGACTAGCGGATGGAGAGACCCAGTACTTC. Amino acid sequence: CASSSGLADGETQYF. Full variable domain (remainder filled in from reference TRBV5-6 and TRBJ2-5): DAGVTQSPTHLIKTRGQQVTLRCSPKSGHDTVSWYQQALGQGPQFIFQYYEEEERQRGNFPDRFSGHQFPNYSSELNVNALLLGDSALYLCASSSGLADGETQYFGPGTRLLVL.

The chain is built from TRBV28 and TRBJ1-4; TRBD1 agrees at 9 bases. Germline V lookup: CDR1 MDHEN, CDR2 SYDVKM. J lost 5 bases, V lost 4 bases, and 5 bases had no gene match. The CDR3 totals 15 residues. The CDR3 loop reads CASSSGQGMNEKLFF. The CDR3 bases are TGTGCCAGCAGTTCGGGACAGGGTATGAATGAAAAACTGTTTTTT. Supplemented by reference TRBV28 and TRBJ1-4, the full variable domain reads DVKVTQSSRYLVKRTGEKVFLECVQDMDHENMFWYRQDPGLGLRLIYFSYDVKMKEKGDIPEGYSVSREKKERFSLILESASTNQTSMYLCASSSGQGMNEKLFFGSGTQLSVL.

The V call is TRBV28, the J call TRBJ1-2; D is unresolved. Germline-derived CDR1 and CDR2 are MDHEN and SYDVKM. This CDR3 has 12 amino acids. V shed 8 bases and J shed 2 bases, with 9 bases lying between them. The CDR3 is CASETPNYGYTF. CDR3 nucleotide sequence: TGTGCCAGCGAAACTCCGAACTATGGCTACACCTTC.

The V call is TRBV5-4, the J call TRBJ2-1; D gene unclear. Germline lookup yields CDR1 SGHNT and CDR2 YYREEE (reference sequence). This CDR3 has 14 residues. V lost 3 bases, J lost 4 bases, and 11 bases lay in between. CDR3 nucleotide sequence: TGTGCCAGCAGCTCGCTCGTGGAGTACAATGAGCAGTTCTTC. Translated: CASSSLVEYNEQFF.

This clone was seen only once. The CDR3 loop is CASREWEVNYGYTF. In nucleotides, the CDR3 is TGTGCCAGCAGGGAGTGGGAGGTAAACTATGGCTACACCTTC. The gene calls are TRBV6-1 and TRBJ1-2; no clear D. V lost 6 bases to trimming and J lost 2 bases, with 13 bases between them. The germline V gene has CDR1 MNHNS and CDR2 SASEGT. The CDR3 spans 14 residues.

There are a few counts of this clone. The CDR3: CASSPVPQETQYF. In DNA form, the CDR3 reads TGTGCCAGCAGTCCAGTCCCGCAAGAGACCCAGTACTTC. The chain recombines TRBV6-6 with TRBJ2-5; D is uncertain. The length of the CDR3 is 13 residues. Germline CDR1 and CDR2: MNHNY and SVGAGI (reference sequence). The V gene lost 5 bases and the J gene lost 2 bases, with 9 bases spanning the gap.

V gene TRBV30 combines with J gene TRBJ2-7; perhaps TRBD1 as D (6 bases). The CDR3 has 14 amino acids. With 2 bases removed from V and 3 bases from J, the gap between germline ends came to 14 bases. Germline V gene sequence: CDR1 GTSNPN, CDR2 SVGIG (reference sequence). CDR3 region: CAWSKGTGFYEQYF. CDR3 coding DNA: TGTGCCTGGAGTAAGGGTACAGGGTTCTACGAGCAGTACTTC. Using reference TRBV30 and TRBJ2-7 for the parts outside the CDR3, the full variable domain is SQTIHQWPATLVQPVGSPLSLECTVEGTSNPNLYWYRQAAGRGLQLLFYSVGIGQISSEVPQNLSASRPQDRQFILSSKKLLLSDSGFYLCAWSKGTGFYEQYFGPGTRLTVT.

This clone was picked up one time. The rearrangement joins TRBV5-1 to TRBJ2-5, with 12 bases that match TRBD2. The better agreement between TRBJ2-7 and the DNA end casts doubt on the J call. Germline V gene data show CDR1 as SGHRS and CDR2 as YFSETQ. The CDR3 totals 15 residues. As DNA, the CDR3 is TGCGCCAGCAGCCCACTAGCGGGGGGACCCTACGAGCAGTACTTC. Translation gives CASSPLAGGPYEQYF.

The V and J genes are TRBV19 and TRBJ2-7; D remains ambiguous. The CDR3 consists of 15 residues. Germline loops: CDR1 LNHDA, CDR2 SQIVND (reference sequence). The ends were cut back, 1 base at V and 2 bases at J, with 12 bases in the middle. The CDR3 DNA is TGTGCCAGTAGTATAGGCGGCCGACCGACCTACGAGCAGTACTTC. It is translated as CASSIGGRPTYEQYF.

This clone was observed a single time. V and J are TRBV7-2 and TRBJ1-2, with TRBD1 matching over 8 bases. This CDR3 comprises 15 residues. Germline V lookup: CDR1 SGHTA, CDR2 FQGNSA. V trimming: 3 bases; J trimming: 4 bases; junction bases outside the gene matches: 7. The CDR3 sequence: CASSLQGAVSYGYTF. The CDR3, as DNA: TGTGCCAGCAGCTTGCAGGGGGCGGTTAGCTATGGCTACACCTTC.

The chain uses TRBV25-1 and TRBJ1-4; maybe TRBD1 (5 bases). Germline lookup yields CDR1 MGHDK and CDR2 SYGVNS. V lost 4 bases to trimming and J lost 4 bases, with 7 bases between them. This CDR3 is built from 13 residues. The CDR3 region is CASSVGLNEKLFF. The CDR3 DNA sequence: TGTGCCAGCAGTGTGGGACTTAATGAAAAACTGTTTTTT.

The genes are TRBV6-5 and TRBJ2-2; D not resolved. Trimming pared 10 bases from V and 6 bases from J, leaving 18 bases between. From germline, CDR1 is MNHEY and CDR2 SVGAGI. The CDR3 covers 14 residues. CDR3: CATKPGPFAGELFF. For the CDR3, the DNA is TGTGCCACCAAGCCAGGCCCCTTCGCCGGGGAGCTGTTTTTT.

The V gene is TRBV27, the J gene TRBJ1-3; TRBD1 agrees at 9 bases. The germline V gene encodes CDR1 MNHEY and CDR2 SMNVEV (reference sequence). The V gene end was trimmed by 2 bases and the J gene end by 3 bases; junction bases not matched to a gene: 5. The CDR3 loop spans 16 amino acids. CDR3 DNA: TGTGCCAGCAGTTTAGCCATGGGACAGGGTGGAAACACCATATATTTT. Its translation is CASSLAMGQGGNTIYF.

The J gene is TRBJ2-1, the V gene TRBV19, with a weak D call TRBD2 (6 bases). The CDR3 is made up of 14 amino acids. The germline V gene encodes CDR1 LNHDA and CDR2 SQIVND (reference sequence). V dropped 7 bases and J dropped 4 bases, with 14 bases sitting between them. The chain's CDR3 is CASTADYLYNEQFF. CDR3 DNA sequence: TGTGCCAGTACCGCGGACTACCTATACAATGAGCAGTTCTTC.

In this sample, this clone turned up once. This chain links TRBV28 with TRBJ2-7; 12 nucleotides align to TRBD1. With V trimmed by 6 bases and J by 5 bases, 8 bases remained unmatched. Germline CDR1 MDHEN, CDR2 SYDVKM. This CDR3 is built from 15 residues. The CDR3, as DNA: TGTGCCAGCAGGACCGGGACAGGGGGCTTGAACGAGCAGTACTTC. This gives the protein CASRTGTGGLNEQYF.

About this clone itself: A read error may produce the germline difference seen at one junction end. The rearrangement uses TRBV7-9 and TRBJ2-7; 7 bases align to TRBD1. The CDR3 loop spans 15 amino acids. Germline-derived CDR1 and CDR2 are SEHNR and FQNEAQ (reference sequence). For the CDR3, the DNA is TGTTCCAGCAGCACGTTAGACAGGGCTCCCTACGAGCAGTACTTC. This translates into CSSSTLDRAPYEQYF.

This clone was counted only a few times. For the CDR3, the DNA is TGTGCCAGCAGTTACTCGACCCCCTTCTCGGGCTACGAGCAGTACTTC. This translates into CASSYSTPFSGYEQYF. The rearrangement links TRBV6-5 to TRBJ2-7; D gene uncertain. Germline V gene data show CDR1 as MNHEY and CDR2 as SVGAGI. Trimming removed 0 bases at V and 3 bases at J, with 15 bases between. The CDR3 has 16 amino acids.

This clone was observed once. The chain is built from TRBV5-4 and TRBJ1-2; D is undetermined. V was pared by 3 bases and J by 6 bases, with 12 bases between. The germline gives CDR1 SGHNT, CDR2 YYREEE (reference sequence). The CDR3 covers 13 residues. Written as DNA, the CDR3 is TGTGCCAGCAGCTCGACATATTTAGATGGCTACACCTTC. Amino acids: CASSSTYLDGYTF.

The chain employs TRBV2 and TRBJ2-3; possibly TRBD2 for D (7 bases). Looked up from germline, CDR1 is SNHLY and CDR2 is FYNNEI. Deletions cut 5 bases from V and 5 bases from J, with 11 bases between. The CDR3 runs 13 residues. The CDR3: CASSWGGQDTQYF. DNA for the CDR3: TGTGCCAGCAGTTGGGGGGGGCAAGATACGCAGTATTTT.

The chain has TRBV7-9 and TRBJ1-1; D might be TRBD1 (5 bases). The CDR3 extends over 14 amino acids. Germline V CDR1 and CDR2: SEHNR, FQNEAQ (reference sequence). Trimming shortened V by 3 bases and J by 1 base, and 9 bases separated the two germline ends. The CDR3 sequence is CASSFTQGNTEAFF. DNA for the CDR3: TGTGCCAGCAGCTTTACTCAGGGGAACACTGAAGCTTTCTTT.

The rearrangement uses TRBV5-1 and TRBJ2-6, with D uncertain. V lost 5 bases to trimming and J lost 0 bases, with 12 bases between them. Germline CDR1 SGHRS, CDR2 YFSETQ. The CDR3 has 16 amino acids. In DNA, the CDR3 is TGCGCCAGCAGTCCTGCGTTTAGCTCTGGGGCCAACGTCCTGACTTTC. Its translation is CASSPAFSSGANVLTF. Using reference TRBV5-1 and TRBJ2-6 for the parts outside the CDR3, the full variable domain is KAGVTQTPRYLIKTRGQQVTLSCSPISGHRSVSWYQQTPGQGLQFLFEYFSETQRNKGNFPGRFSGRQFSNSRSEMNVSTLELGDSALYLCASSPAFSSGANVLTFGAGSRLTVL.

CDR3 DNA sequence: TGCGCCAGCAGCCAAGATGGCAGGGACACTGAAGCTTTCTTT. Protein sequence: CASSQDGRDTEAFF. The chain links TRBV4-3 to TRBJ1-1, with D maybe TRBD1 (5 bases). Germline loops: CDR1 LGHNA, CDR2 YSLEER. This CDR3 spans 14 amino acids. The germline V and J ends were trimmed by 0 bases and 3 bases, with 8 bases remaining between them.